This TCR beta chain was captured in a study of T cells in Graves' hyperthyroidism and ophthalmopathy. RNA transcripts were the template for amplifying TCR beta CDR3 regions. The TCR CDR3 first-round RT-PCR relied on the HTBI primer set. TCRdb used MiXCR to reprocess the multiplex PCR reads, holding one entry per CDR3 protein. The table lists around 380,000 distinct CDR3 sequences, 13% of them singletons. Extraction of PBMCs used under 13 ml of fresh peripheral blood. This clonotype was seen at least ten times. Its antigen remains unknown. The study's findings and limits: Ophthalmopathy was predicted by the model a median of approximately 6 months ahead of onset. Ophthalmopathy could be told apart from stable hyperthyroidism with a 13 V-J model.

This CDR3 region has 14 residues. Germline loops: CDR1 SGHAT, CDR2 FQNNGV. Losses at the gene ends were 5 bases for V and 7 bases for J; bases not matched to a gene: 6. The sequencing sample was made of blood. This chain links TRBV11-2 with TRBJ1-5; 9 bases align to TRBD1. The sequence derives from a man aged 25-40 years with Graves' hyperthyroidism that later progressed to Graves' ophthalmopathy. CDR3 sequence reads: CASSPGTGTQPQHF. The CDR3 DNA sequence: TGTGCCAGCAGCCCCGGGACAGGGACGCAGCCCCAGCATTTT.